Listed below are T cell receptor beta chains from one sample, sequenced in a study of T and B cells in COVID-19 patients. In TCRdb, the multiplex PCR reads were re-called with MiXCR into one record per CDR3 protein. Among 6,000 to 8,500 distinct CDR3 sequences, about a third were seen once, and the ten largest hold around 25%. The sequencing sample was made of blood. The receptors stem from a human donor who had recovered from COVID-19. Each CDR3 is given with its conserved first and last residue. A D gene is named only where the DNA matches it firmly. The listing skips clone size in some rows; elsewhere it reads once, few, many or a size class.

TRBV6-1	15	TRBJ1-1	TRBD1	few	CASRGQGVMDTEAFF	TGTGCCAGCAGGGGACAGGGGGTTATGGACACTGAAGCTTTCTTT
TRBV5-6	14	TRBJ2-7	TRBD1	few	CASSSDREKYEQYF	TGTGCCAGCAGCTCCGACAGGGAAAAATACGAGCAGTACTTC
TRBV6-4	14	TRBJ1-6	NA	NA	CASSERSENSPLHF	TGCGCCAGCAGTGAGAGGAGCGAGAATTCACCCCTCCACTTT
TRBV6-5	13	TRBJ2-1	NA	medium-sized	CASSYSRGDEQFF	TGTGCCAGCAGTTACTCAAGAGGCGATGAGCAGTTCTTC
TRBV6-5	13	TRBJ2-1	NA	few	CASSYSVGDKQFF	TGTGCCAGCAGTTATTCGGTCGGGGATAAACAGTTCTTC
TRBV13	14	TRBJ2-5	TRBD2	NA	CASSLGTSQETQYF	TGCGCCAGCAGCTTGGGGACTAGCCAAGAGACCCAGTACTTC
TRBV6-2/TRBV6-3	15	TRBJ2-1	NA	few	CASSLTGTAYNEQFF	TGTGCCAGCAGTTTGACCGGGACGGCCTACAATGAGCAGTTCTTC
TRBV27	16	TRBJ2-2	TRBD2	few	CASSGTSGGANGELFF	TGTGCCAGCAGTGGAACTAGCGGGGGAGCTAACGGGGAGCTGTTTTTT
TRBV5-6	15	TRBJ1-5	NA	NA	CASSPDPGGGQPQHF	TGTGCCAGCAGCCCGGACCCGGGGGGAGGACAGCCCCAGCATTTT
TRBV29-1	11	TRBJ2-2	NA	medium-sized	CSSKWSGELFF	TGCAGCTCAAAATGGTCCGGGGAGCTGTTTTTT
TRBV13	16	TRBJ1-2	NA	NA	CASSLEQAGTDYGYTF	TGTGCCAGCAGCTTAGAACAAGCCGGGACCGACTATGGCTACACCTTC
TRBV7-9	15	TRBJ1-4	NA	NA	CASTPGVATNEKLFF	TGTGCCAGCACCCCGGGGGTTGCAACTAATGAAAAACTGTTTTTT
TRBV7-9	12	TRBJ1-4	NA	NA	CASSLANGKLFF	TGTGCCAGCAGCTTAGCGAACGGGAAACTGTTTTTT
TRBV6-1	20	TRBJ1-1	NA	NA	CASSRHKPGRRTEFNTEAFF	TGTGCCAGCAGTCGACACAAACCGGGACGGAGAACCGAATTCAACACTGAAGCTTTCTTT
TRBV19	15	TRBJ1-6	NA	NA	CASSNGGSYNSPLHF	TGTGCCAGCAGCAATGGGGGTTCCTATAATTCACCCCTCCACTTT
TRBV19	14	TRBJ1-2	TRBD1	medium-sized	CASSTGGVGYGYTF	TGTGCCAGTAGCACAGGGGGAGTGGGCTATGGCTACACCTTC
TRBV10-3	13	TRBJ2-7	NA	NA	CAISVRGDDEQYF	TGTGCCATCAGTGTCCGAGGCGACGACGAGCAGTACTTC
TRBV13	13	TRBJ1-1	NA	few	CASSRGPELLAFF	TGTGCCAGCAGCAGGGGTCCTGAACTTTTGGCTTTCTTT
TRBV6-5	12	TRBJ1-2	NA	few	CASSYSNYGYTF	TGTGCCAGCAGTTACTCTAACTATGGCTACACCTTC
TRBV18	18	TRBJ1-6	TRBD1	medium-sized	CASSLQGQGGTYNSPLHF	TGTGCCAGCTCACTCCAGGGACAGGGAGGTACCTATAATTCACCCCTCCACTTT
TRBV5-5	14	TRBJ1-1	NA	NA	CASSVPLGGPEAFF	TGTGCCAGCAGCGTACCGCTGGGGGGCCCTGAAGCTTTCTTT
TRBV7-9	14	TRBJ2-3	TRBD1	NA	CASSLGTGTDTQYF	TGTGCCAGCAGCTTAGGGACAGGGACAGATACGCAGTATTTT
TRBV6-5	16	TRBJ2-3	NA	NA	CASTKAEGGRTDTQYF	TGTGCCAGCACCAAAGCTGAGGGGGGCCGCACAGATACGCAGTATTTT
TRBV12-3/TRBV12-4	14	TRBJ2-2	NA	NA	CASNLGGYTGELFF	TGTGCCAGCAATTTAGGAGGGTACACCGGGGAGCTGTTTTTT
TRBV7-9	15	TRBJ1-2	NA	few	CASSLAHRVDYGYTF	TGTGCCAGCAGCTTAGCCCACAGGGTGGACTATGGCTACACCTTC
TRBV19	15	TRBJ2-3	NA	NA	CASSSRNPSTDTQYF	TGTGCCAGTAGTAGCAGGAACCCTAGCACAGATACGCAGTATTTT
TRBV7-9	17	TRBJ1-1	NA	NA	CASSPPPRMGPNTEAFF	TGTGCCAGCAGCCCACCCCCCCGAATGGGGCCTAACACTGAAGCTTTCTTT
TRBV6-5	14	TRBJ2-3	NA	medium-sized	CASSYGSSTDTQYF	TGTGCCAGCAGTTATGGTAGCAGCACAGATACGCAGTATTTT
TRBV6-5	20	TRBJ2-6	TRBD2	few	CASSYYAGGGIGTGANVLTF	TGTGCCAGCAGTTACTACGCGGGGGGGGGAATCGGAACTGGGGCCAACGTCCTGACTTTC
TRBV6-1	16	TRBJ2-2	NA	medium-sized	CASSEALGIRGGELFF	TGTGCCAGCAGTGAAGCGCTCGGGATCCGAGGCGGGGAGCTGTTTTTT
TRBV6-2/TRBV6-3	16	TRBJ1-5	NA	NA	CASSYRRFQYNQPQHF	TGTGCCAGCAGTTACAGGCGCTTCCAGTACAATCAGCCCCAGCATTTT
TRBV5-6	17	TRBJ1-1	TRBD1	NA	CASSLVSGGIMNTEAFF	TGTGCCAGCAGCTTGGTCTCAGGGGGGATCATGAACACTGAAGCTTTCTTT
TRBV7-6	14	TRBJ2-3	NA	NA	CASSFGGHTDTQYF	TGTGCCAGCAGTTTCGGAGGTCACACAGATACGCAGTATTTT
TRBV7-6	15	TRBJ1-2	TRBD1	NA	CASSLLAGTGNGYTF	TGTGCCAGCAGCTTATTAGCCGGGACAGGGAACGGCTACACCTTC
TRBV12-3/TRBV12-4	16	TRBJ2-7	TRBD1	NA	CASSSPGQGNSYEQYF	TGTGCCAGCAGTTCTCCGGGACAGGGCAACTCCTACGAGCAGTACTTC
TRBV20-1	17	TRBJ2-1	TRBD2	NA	CSAYGTSGGASYNEQFF	TGCAGTGCTTACGGGACTAGCGGGGGGGCGTCATACAATGAGCAGTTCTTC
TRBV27	13	TRBJ2-2	NA	few	CASSLMLTGELFF	TGTGCCAGCAGTTTAATGCTCACCGGGGAGCTGTTTTTT
TRBV29-1	12	TRBJ2-5	NA	medium-sized	CSVGTPQETQYF	TGCAGCGTTGGGACACCCCAAGAGACCCAGTACTTC
TRBV27	15	TRBJ1-2	NA	few	CASSPTDSPLYGYTF	TGTGCCAGCAGTCCTACTGACAGCCCCCTCTATGGCTACACCTTC
TRBV19	15	TRBJ2-1	TRBD2	NA	CASTGLAGGPGEQFF	TGTGCCAGCACGGGACTAGCGGGGGGGCCTGGTGAGCAGTTCTTC